This TCR beta chain was sequenced in a study of shared clonotypes between healthy human individuals. Sorted-subset replicate PCRs used about 180 ng DNA, 25,000 to 30,000 T cell genomes. The repertoire was sequenced with immunoSEQ multiplex PCR; TCRdb's copy has only in-frame clones and lacks some. There are a few million clones in the sample; about 92% occur only once, and approximately 0.4% lies in the top ten. Losses at the gene ends were 7 bases for V and 6 bases for J; bases not matched to a gene: 7. This CDR3 contains 14 residues. Germline V gives CDR1 MDHEN, CDR2 SYDVKM. The chain carries TRBV28 and TRBJ2-1, with 9 bases fitting TRBD2. This receptor was obtained from a man aged 18 to 30 in good health. Some clones in this sample may be carry-over from other donors' samples. Sequencing used naive CD4+ T cells from PBMCs. The subset was: CD45RA+ positively selected. In DNA form, the CDR3 reads TGTGCCAGCACCCTTAGCGGGAGTGGCAATGAGCAGTTCTTC. Its translation: CASTLSGSGNEQFF.